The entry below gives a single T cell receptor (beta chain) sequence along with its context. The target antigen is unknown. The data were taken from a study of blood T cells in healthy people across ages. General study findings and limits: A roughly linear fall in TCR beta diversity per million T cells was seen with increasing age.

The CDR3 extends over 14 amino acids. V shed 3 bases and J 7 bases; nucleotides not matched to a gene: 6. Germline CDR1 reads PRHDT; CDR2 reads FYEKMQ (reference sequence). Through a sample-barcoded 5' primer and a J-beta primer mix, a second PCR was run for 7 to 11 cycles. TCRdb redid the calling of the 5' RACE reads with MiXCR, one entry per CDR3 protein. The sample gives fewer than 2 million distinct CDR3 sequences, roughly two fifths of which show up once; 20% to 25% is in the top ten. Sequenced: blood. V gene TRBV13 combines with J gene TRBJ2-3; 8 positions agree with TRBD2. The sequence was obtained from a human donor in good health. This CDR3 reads CASSFAGGVNTQYF. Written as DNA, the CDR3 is TGTGCCAGCAGCTTTGCGGGGGGAGTGAATACGCAGTATTTT.